This TCR beta chain was recovered during a study of CD8 T cells in ankylosing spondylitis. This clonotype appeared many times. Its antigen remains unknown. General study findings and limits: CD8+ disease-linked clones were present at relatively low frequencies in blood. Blood from ankylosing spondylitis patients appeared to carry a characteristic eight-variant TCR beta motif.

Via MiXCR, TCRdb re-called the 5' RACE reads, giving one row per CDR3 protein. The sample has some 130,000 distinct CDR3 sequences, 6% to 8.5% seen once. V was clipped by 1 base and J by 0 bases, with 19 bases between them. Germline V gene data show CDR1 as MGHRA and CDR2 as YSYEKL. The CDR3 has 18 residues. Material: blood, either unsorted or a sorted T cell fraction (not recorded which). The chain joins TRBV4-1 to TRBJ2-7; the D is unclear. This TCR was recovered from a female donor with ankylosing spondylitis or in good health (not recorded which). The CDR3 bases are TGCGCCAGCAGCCAAGTTGTTACTGGGCCGACAAGCTCCTACGAGCAGTACTTC. Its translation is CASSQVVTGPTSSYEQYF.